These 22 T cell receptor beta chains were all obtained from the same sample, sequenced in a study of shared clonotypes between healthy human individuals. The assay was immunoSEQ multiplex PCR, and TCRdb's table has in-frame clones only and misses some. The repertoire holds some 2.1 million clones, with over 85% as singletons. Naive CD8 cells were CD45RO-negative, positively selected for CCR7, excluding terminally differentiated effector memory CD45RA+ cells. The sample consisted of naive CD8+ T cells from PBMCs. The receptors originated from a man aged 18 to 30 in good health. Some clones in this sample may be carry-over from other donors' samples.

The gene calls are TRBV28 and TRBJ2-7; D is possibly TRBD1 (6 bases). Trimming took off 8 bases at V and 3 bases at J, with 11 bases between the two ends. Germline V gene sequence: CDR1 MDHEN, CDR2 SYDVKM. The CDR3 loop spans 12 amino acids. This CDR3 reads CASGGNNYEQYF. For the CDR3, the DNA is TGTGCCAGCGGGGGCAACAACTACGAGCAGTACTTC.

This clone appeared once. The V gene is TRBV6-6, the J gene TRBJ2-5, with a tentative D call TRBD2 (5 bases). Trimming took 4 bases from V and 5 from J, leaving 14 bases between them. The CDR3 has 14 residues. CDR1 is MNHNY, CDR2 SVGAGI, per germline (reference sequence). CDR3 amino acids: CASSFHAPGETQYF. The DNA of the CDR3 is TGTGCCAGCAGTTTCCACGCCCCGGGGGAGACCCAGTACTTC.

V is TRBV4-1 and J is TRBJ1-4; no definite D call. This CDR3 has 16 residues. Germline-derived CDR1 and CDR2 are MGHRA and YSYEKL. Trimming removed 0 bases from V and 7 bases from J, with 15 bases in between. CDR3 sequence reads: CASSQDRTATGEKLFF. Written as DNA, the CDR3 is TGCGCCAGCAGCCAAGACAGGACGGCCACGGGTGAAAAACTGTTTTTT.

As regards this clone: The identical CDR3 is also encoded by other nucleotide sequences in the sample. The chain couples TRBV30 to TRBJ2-7; the D is unclear. The CDR3 sequence is 11 residues long. The germline V and J ends were trimmed by 2 bases and 4 bases, with 6 bases remaining between them. Germline assignment: CDR1 GTSNPN and CDR2 SVGIG (reference sequence). CDR3 in amino acids: CAWSLGYEQYF. DNA for the CDR3: TGTGCCTGGAGTCTAGGATACGAGCAGTACTTC.

Comment on this clone: The identical CDR3 is also encoded by other nucleotide sequences in the sample. The genes are TRBV11-2 and TRBJ1-1; possibly TRBD1 for D (6 bases). The CDR3 loop spans 14 amino acids. Between the trimmed V and J ends, which lost 1 base and 4 bases, there was a span of 10 bases. Germline V gives CDR1 SGHAT, CDR2 FQNNGV. CDR3: CASSLGGRSTEAFF. The CDR3 DNA reads as TGTGCCAGCAGCTTAGGGGGGCGTAGCACTGAAGCTTTCTTT.

The chain couples TRBV7-8 to TRBJ2-7; TRBD2 matches 12 bases. V shed 6 bases and J 4 bases; nucleotides not matched to a gene: 7. The germline gives CDR1 SGHVS, CDR2 FQNEAQ. This CDR3 contains 15 residues. CDR3 residues: CASRATSGSVYEQYF. DNA for the CDR3: TGTGCCAGCAGAGCGACTAGCGGGAGTGTTTACGAGCAGTACTTC.

The chain uses TRBV27 and TRBJ2-3; D unresolved. The CDR3 runs 16 residues. The V end was cut by 5 bases, the J end by 1 base, with 16 bases between. Germline CDR1 is MNHEY and CDR2 is SMNVEV (reference sequence). CDR3 region: CASSDIWVAGTDTQYF. CDR3 sequence (DNA): TGTGCCAGCAGTGACATTTGGGTTGCAGGCACAGATACGCAGTATTTT.

This chain links TRBV5-4 with TRBJ1-5; D call uncertain. CDR3 length: 13 residues. Germline V CDR1 and CDR2: SGHNT, YYREEE (reference sequence). Trimming cost V 0 bases and J 4 bases, with 5 bases left between them. Here the CDR3 DNA reads TGTGCCAGCAGCTTGGGCCTTAATCAGCCCCAGCATTTT. The encoded protein is CASSLGLNQPQHF.

V gene TRBV7-8 combines with J gene TRBJ2-7, with TRBD2 matching 8 bases. Germline V gene sequence: CDR1 SGHVS, CDR2 FQNEAQ. The CDR3 sequence is 17 residues long. V was pared by 0 bases and J by 5 bases, with 12 bases of the junction left unmatched. The CDR3 reads CASSLAQVGRATHEQYF. The CDR3, as DNA: TGTGCCAGCAGCTTAGCGCAGGTCGGGAGGGCAACCCACGAGCAGTACTTC.

The chain recombines TRBV6-4 with TRBJ2-2; a weak D match, TRBD1 (5 bases). V was trimmed by 5 bases and J by 6 bases, leaving 10 bases between them. The germline CDR1 and CDR2 sequences are MRHNA and SNTAGT. The CDR3 is 13 residues long. The chain's CDR3 is CASSIPRAGELFF. DNA of the CDR3: TGTGCCAGCAGTATCCCCAGGGCCGGGGAGCTGTTTTTT.

V usage is TRBV25-1 and J usage is TRBJ1-2; 10 bases fit TRBD1. The V gene's germline CDR1 is MGHDK and CDR2 SYGVNS. The trim removed 1 base at V and 7 bases at J, leaving 12 bases unmatched. The CDR3 runs to 17 residues. CDR3 bases: TGTGCCAGCAGTGAATTCAAGGCGGGACAGGGGAGTGCTGGCTACACCTTC. Its translation is CASSEFKAGQGSAGYTF.

The chain joins TRBV7-8 to TRBJ2-7, with a weak D call TRBD2 (6 bases). Germline loops: CDR1 SGHVS, CDR2 FQNEAQ. V lost 5 bases and J lost 4, with 15 bases in between. This CDR3 contains 14 residues. CDR3 nucleotides: TGTGCCAGCAGCACGGGGACGGGACTGTACGAGCAGTACTTC. It is translated as CASSTGTGLYEQYF.

The chain couples TRBV9 to TRBJ2-3, with a possible D match to TRBD2 (6 bases). This CDR3 region has 15 residues. Germline loops: CDR1 SGDLS, CDR2 YYNGEE. V was pared by 3 bases and J by 0 bases, with 11 bases between. The CDR3 sequence: CASSASEFSTDTQYF. For the CDR3, the DNA is TGTGCCAGCAGCGCTAGCGAGTTTAGCACAGATACGCAGTATTTT.

In this sample, this clone turned up a few times. The rearrangement joins TRBV6-5 to TRBJ1-1, with TRBD1 as a possible D gene (5 bases). Germline assignment: CDR1 MNHEY and CDR2 SVGAGI. The CDR3 length is 16 residues. Deletions cut 2 bases from V and 4 bases from J, with 17 bases between. As DNA, the CDR3 is TGTGCCAGCAGTTACCTCCGCCAGGGTGGGGGCACTGAAGCTTTCTTT. Its protein is CASSYLRQGGGTEAFF.

V is TRBV19 and J is TRBJ2-7; D tentatively fits TRBD1 or TRBD2 (6 bases each). Germline CDR1 and CDR2: LNHDA and SQIVND (reference sequence). Trimming stripped 1 base from V and 5 bases from J, with 9 bases between. This CDR3 has 13 amino acids. CDR3 region: CASSIVGGNEQYF. The CDR3 DNA reads as TGTGCCAGTAGTATAGTGGGGGGCAACGAGCAGTACTTC.

This clone was recorded only once. This chain uses TRBV11-2 with TRBJ1-2, with 7 positions matching TRBD1. CDR3 length: 13 amino acids. Germline CDR1 reads SGHAT; CDR2 reads FQNNGV. V dropped 3 bases and J dropped 8; count of bases not matched to a gene: 6. CDR3 amino acids: CASSFDRAHGYTF. DNA for the CDR3: TGTGCCAGCAGCTTCGACAGGGCTCACGGCTACACCTTC.

The V call is TRBV2, the J call TRBJ2-1; 12 nucleotides agree with TRBD2. V was pared by 5 bases and J by 7 bases, with 12 bases of the junction left unmatched. CDR1 is SNHLY and CDR2 is FYNNEI in the germline V gene. The CDR3 runs to 17 residues. The CDR3, as DNA: TGTGCCAGCAGTTCGAGACTAGCGGGAGATGGTTATAATGAGCAGTTCTTC. Translation: CASSSRLAGDGYNEQFF.

The chain carries TRBV28 and TRBJ2-2; TRBD1 might be the D (6 bases). The CDR3 is 15 amino acids. The germline V gene has CDR1 MDHEN and CDR2 SYDVKM. V shed 5 bases and J shed 0 bases, with 10 bases lying between them. The DNA for the CDR3 is TGTGCCAGCAGTGCCGGGACAACGAACACCGGGGAGCTGTTTTTT. This translates into CASSAGTTNTGELFF.

V gene TRBV7-9 combines with J gene TRBJ1-2; 8 bases agree with TRBD1. The CDR3 is made up of 15 amino acids. Germline V CDR1 and CDR2: SEHNR, FQNEAQ (reference sequence). Trimming at V came to 5 bases and at J to 3 bases, leaving 8 bases not matched to a gene. Written as DNA, the CDR3 is TGTGCCAGCAGCGCAGGACAGGGACCTGACTATGGCTACACCTTC. Translation gives CASSAGQGPDYGYTF.

CDR3 bases: TGCGCCAGCAGAATAATTGCGGGAGGCCCAAACAATGAGCAGTTCTTC. Translated, it gives CASRIIAGGPNNEQFF. This sequence joins TRBV10-2 and TRBJ2-1; 8 bases are a match to TRBD2. The CDR3 consists of 16 residues. The J segment lost 5 bases and the V segment lost 6 bases, leaving 12 bases of the junction unmatched. Germline values: CDR1 WSHSY, CDR2 SAAADI.

The chain combines TRBV29-1 with TRBJ1-2; 8 bases align to TRBD1. This CDR3 has 14 residues. The germline CDR1 and CDR2 sequences are SQVTM and ANQGSEA. The trim removed 0 bases at V and 4 bases at J, leaving 4 bases unmatched. The CDR3 DNA is TGCAGCGTTGAAGATCAGACAGGGGTCTATGGCTACACCTTC. Translating it yields CSVEDQTGVYGYTF.

The rearrangement joins TRBV5-1 to TRBJ1-1; 9 bases agree with TRBD1. The V segment lost 4 bases and the J segment 6 bases; nucleotides outside the gene matches: 13. Germline V lookup: CDR1 SGHRS, CDR2 YFSETQ. The CDR3 is 16 residues long. The CDR3 nucleotides read TGCGCCAGCAGCCCCGGGACAGGGTTTACGAGAGCTGAAGCTTTCTTT. It specifies CASSPGTGFTRAEAFF.